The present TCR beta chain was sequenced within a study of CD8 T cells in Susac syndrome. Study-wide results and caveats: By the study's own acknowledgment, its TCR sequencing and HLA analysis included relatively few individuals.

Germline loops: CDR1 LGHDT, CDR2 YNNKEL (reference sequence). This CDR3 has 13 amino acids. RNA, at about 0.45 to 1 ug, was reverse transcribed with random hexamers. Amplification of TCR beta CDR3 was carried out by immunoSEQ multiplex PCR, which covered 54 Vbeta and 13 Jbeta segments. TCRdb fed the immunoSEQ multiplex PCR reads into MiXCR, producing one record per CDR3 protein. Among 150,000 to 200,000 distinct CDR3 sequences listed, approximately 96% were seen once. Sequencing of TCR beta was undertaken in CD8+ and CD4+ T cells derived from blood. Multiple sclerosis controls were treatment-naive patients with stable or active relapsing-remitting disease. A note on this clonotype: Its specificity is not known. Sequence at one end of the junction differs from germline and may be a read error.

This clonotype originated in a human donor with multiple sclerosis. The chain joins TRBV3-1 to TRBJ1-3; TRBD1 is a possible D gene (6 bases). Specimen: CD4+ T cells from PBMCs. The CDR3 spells CASRRSAGDTIYF. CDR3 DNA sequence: TGTGCCAGCAGGCGGTCTGCGGGGGACACCATATACTTT.